What follows are 20 T cell receptor beta chains derived from one specimen sequenced in a study of cytomegalovirus exposure and HLA in healthy donors. This PCR relied on a set of 60 Vbeta primers and 13 Jbeta primers. The table came from immunoSEQ multiplex PCR; TCRdb's copy has only in-frame clones and leaves some out. Of more than 20,000 clones listed, nearly 80% are singletons. Sequencing was carried out using PBMCs. These receptors were taken from a male donor in good health and CMV-seronegative.

The chain employs TRBV5-1 and TRBJ2-2; weak D call: TRBD2 (5 bases). CDR3 length: 17 amino acids. The ends were cut back, 1 base at V and 4 bases at J, with 17 bases in the middle. Germline CDR1 and CDR2: SGHRS and YFSETQ. The CDR3 nucleotides are TGCGCCAGCAGCTTGTCTGCGCCTACCGCGGGCACCGGGGAGCTGTTTTTT. This codes for CASSLSAPTAGTGELFF.

The chain has TRBV2 and TRBJ1-2; D not resolved. CDR1 is SNHLY, CDR2 FYNNEI, per germline. This CDR3 contains 15 residues. V gave up 5 bases and J gave up 3 bases, with 16 bases separating them. CDR3 in amino acids: CASSLGLRSDYGYTF. The CDR3 DNA is TGTGCCAGCAGTTTAGGACTCCGGTCCGACTATGGCTACACCTTC.

The chain is built from TRBV23-1 and TRBJ2-1, with 9 bases aligning to TRBD1. TRBV23-1 is designated an ORF whose function remains uncertain. This CDR3 contains 17 residues. The ends lost 3 bases at V and 4 bases at J; junction bases unmatched: 10. DNA of the CDR3: TGCGCCAGCAGTCATTCCAGACAGGGGGGGTCTTACAATGAGCAGTTCTTC. Its protein is CASSHSRQGGSYNEQFF.

The chain is built from TRBV2 and TRBJ2-5; TRBD2 matches 11 bases. The J segment lost 2 bases and the V segment lost 3 bases, leaving 5 bases of the junction unmatched. The CDR3 loop spans 16 amino acids. Looked up from germline, CDR1 is SNHLY and CDR2 is FYNNEI. CDR3 region: CASSEKVAGGQETQYF. The CDR3, as DNA: TGTGCCAGCAGTGAGAAGGTAGCGGGGGGGCAAGAGACCCAGTACTTC.

The rearrangement uses TRBV13 and TRBJ1-6; 8 bases are a match to TRBD1. V trimming: 3 bases; J trimming: 7 bases; junction bases outside the gene matches: 5. From germline, CDR1 is PRHDT and CDR2 FYEKMQ (reference sequence). The CDR3 has 15 residues. The CDR3: CASSFLQGANSPLHF. Here the CDR3 DNA reads TGTGCCAGCAGCTTCCTCCAGGGGGCGAATTCACCCCTCCACTTT. Full variable domain (missing parts from reference TRBV13 and TRBJ1-6): AAGVIQSPRHLIKEKRETATLKCYPIPRHDTVYWYQQGPGQDPQFLISFYEKMQSDKGSIPDRFSAQQFSDYHSELNMSSLELGDSALYFCASSFLQGANSPLHFGNGTRLTVT.

The chain links TRBV11-2 to TRBJ2-5, with 7 bases aligning to TRBD2. The CDR3 length is 16 residues. J was trimmed by 2 bases and V by 5 bases; bases with no gene match: 11. Germline CDR1 is SGHAT and CDR2 is FQNNGV. CDR3 in DNA: TGTGCCAGCAGCACTGTAGAAGGGAGGGGACAAGAGACCCAGTACTTC. Residues: CASSTVEGRGQETQYF. Combining the CDR3 with reference TRBV11-2 and TRBJ2-5 gives the whole variable domain EAGVAQSPRYKIIEKRQSVAFWCNPISGHATLYWYQQILGQGPKLLIQFQNNGVVDDSQLPKDRFSAERLKGVDSTLKIQPAKLEDSAVYLCASSTVEGRGQETQYFGPGTRLLVL.

V usage is TRBV7-2 and J usage is TRBJ2-5; weak D call: TRBD1 (5 bases). The J call may not be correct, given that the DNA end is closer to TRBJ2-7. The CDR3 has 17 residues. The germline gives CDR1 SGHTA, CDR2 FQGNSA. The CDR3 nucleotides read TGTGCCAGCAGCTTAGAGAGTTGGCCAGGGTTAATCGGCGAGCAGTACTTC. Amino acid sequence: CASSLESWPGLIGEQYF.

CDR3 DNA sequence: TGTGCCAGCAGTCGGTTAGGGACTAAGGCCTACGAGCAGTACTTC. It encodes CASSRLGTKAYEQYF. The V call is TRBV6-5, the J call TRBJ2-7; the match to TRBD2 covers 7 bases. CDR1 MNHEY and CDR2 SVGAGI come from the germline V gene. The CDR3 spans 15 residues. Germline trimming cut 5 bases from V and 2 bases from J; bases unmatched to any gene: 9.

This sequence joins TRBV7-9 and TRBJ2-7; D may be TRBD2 (6 bases). CDR3 length: 16 residues. Germline V gene data show CDR1 as SEHNR and CDR2 as FQNEAQ (reference sequence). Trimming pared 5 bases from V and 4 bases from J, leaving 21 bases between. CDR3 protein: CASSTLRGTQYYEQYF. CDR3 in DNA: TGTGCCAGCAGCACCTTACGCGGGACCCAATATTACGAGCAGTACTTC.

This chain connects TRBV4-2 to TRBJ2-5; 11 bases line up with TRBD1. The tail of the sequence fits TRBJ2-7 better, so the J call may be wrong. The V gene's germline CDR1 is LGHNA and CDR2 YNFKEQ. The CDR3 is 14 amino acids. CDR3 in amino acids: CASSRPGQGGEQYF. DNA of the CDR3: TGTGCCAGCAGCAGACCGGGACAGGGGGGCGAGCAGTACTTC.

This sequence joins TRBV7-2 and TRBJ2-5; a weak D match, TRBD2 (6 bases). This CDR3 has 13 residues. The ends were cut back, 4 bases at V and 5 bases at J, with 11 bases in the middle. Germline CDR1 and CDR2: SGHTA and FQGNSA. The DNA of the CDR3 is TGTGCCAGCAGCTCGGGAGCAATTGAGACCCAGTACTTC. It specifies CASSSGAIETQYF.

The chain recombines TRBV14 with TRBJ2-5; 8 positions agree with TRBD2. The J call may be in error: the DNA end matches TRBJ2-7 better. The CDR3 sequence is 13 residues long. The germline gives CDR1 SGHDN, CDR2 FVKESK. The CDR3 sequence is CASSHASGSEQYF. The CDR3 region has the DNA TGTGCCAGCAGCCACGCAAGCGGGAGCGAGCAGTACTTC.

The V call is TRBV7-9, the J call TRBJ1-2; D unclear. Germline V gene lookup returns CDR1 SEHNR and CDR2 FQNEAQ (reference sequence). The V end was cut by 7 bases, the J end by 2 bases, with 20 bases between. This CDR3 contains 16 residues. Here the CDR3 reads CASIDLRDLSNYGYTF. DNA for the CDR3: TGTGCCAGCATCGACCTGAGGGATCTTTCAAACTATGGCTACACCTTC.

This clone was counted a few times. The gene calls are TRBV19 and TRBJ1-5; D gene ambiguous. V lost 0 bases, J lost 4 bases, and 4 bases lay in between. CDR3 length equals 13 residues. Germline V gene sequence: CDR1 LNHDA, CDR2 SQIVND (reference sequence). The CDR3 spells CASSIDPNQPQHF. In nucleotides, the CDR3 is TGTGCCAGTAGTATAGATCCGAATCAGCCCCAGCATTTT.

The V gene is TRBV21-1, the J gene TRBJ2-1; TRBD2, the table's D call, was not compared with the DNA. TRBV21-1 is classified as a pseudogene. This CDR3 comprises 17 residues. In DNA form, the CDR3 reads TGTGCCAGCAGCAGATTGACTAGCGGGAGGAACAACAATGAGCAGTTCTTC. It codes for CASSRLTSGRNNNEQFF.

This clone has more than one count but fewer than ten. The gene calls are TRBV5-4 and TRBJ1-2; TRBD1 matches 7 bases. The CDR3 sequence is 12 residues long. J gave up 12 bases and V 3 bases, and 8 bases lay outside the gene matches. CDR1 is SGHNT, CDR2 YYREEE, per germline (reference sequence). CDR3 protein: CASSSPDRVHTF. The CDR3 DNA is TGTGCCAGCAGCTCCCCCGACAGGGTGCACACCTTC.

The rearrangement joins TRBV19 to TRBJ2-5; TRBD2 might be the D (5 bases). Germline loops: CDR1 LNHDA, CDR2 SQIVND (reference sequence). Deletions cut 3 bases from V and 4 bases from J, with 9 bases between. The CDR3 is 13 residues long. As DNA, the CDR3 is TGTGCCAGTAGTATGAATCGGGGAGAGACCCAGTACTTC. It translates to CASSMNRGETQYF.

CDR3 loop: CASSPRMEEEDTQYF. Written as DNA, the CDR3 is TGCGCCAGCAGCCCGAGGATGGAGGAGGAAGATACGCAGTATTTT. The V gene is TRBV4-3, the J gene TRBJ2-3; D possibly corresponds to TRBD2 (5 bases). The CDR3 is 15 residues long. Germline V gives CDR1 LGHNA, CDR2 YSLEER. Trimming removed 4 bases from V and 5 bases from J, with 16 bases in between.

This clone has just a few counts. This chain connects TRBV4-2 to TRBJ2-1; TRBD2 aligns across 7 bases. Looked up from germline, CDR1 is LGHNA and CDR2 is YNFKEQ. V lost 0 bases and J lost 8; bases outside the gene matches: 10. The CDR3 has 16 amino acids. The CDR3 DNA sequence: TGTGCCAGCAGCCAAGATTATGGGGGGGGAGCGGATGAGCAGTTCTTC. It translates to CASSQDYGGGADEQFF.

In its sample, this clone was seen a few times. The chain couples TRBV7-9 to TRBJ1-1; the D is unclear. Germline V gives CDR1 SEHNR, CDR2 FQNEAQ (reference sequence). Deletions cut 5 bases from V and 4 bases from J, with 11 bases between. The CDR3 sequence is 13 residues long. For the CDR3, the DNA is TGTGCCAGCAGCCCTAGGAGATCCACTGAAGCTTTCTTT. It encodes CASSPRRSTEAFF. Combining the CDR3 with reference TRBV7-9 and TRBJ1-1 gives the whole variable domain DTGVSQNPRHKITKRGQNVTFRCDPISEHNRLYWYRQTLGQGPEFLTYFQNEAQLEKSRLLSDRFSAERPKGSFSTLEIQRTEQGDSAMYLCASSPRRSTEAFFGQGTRLTVV.